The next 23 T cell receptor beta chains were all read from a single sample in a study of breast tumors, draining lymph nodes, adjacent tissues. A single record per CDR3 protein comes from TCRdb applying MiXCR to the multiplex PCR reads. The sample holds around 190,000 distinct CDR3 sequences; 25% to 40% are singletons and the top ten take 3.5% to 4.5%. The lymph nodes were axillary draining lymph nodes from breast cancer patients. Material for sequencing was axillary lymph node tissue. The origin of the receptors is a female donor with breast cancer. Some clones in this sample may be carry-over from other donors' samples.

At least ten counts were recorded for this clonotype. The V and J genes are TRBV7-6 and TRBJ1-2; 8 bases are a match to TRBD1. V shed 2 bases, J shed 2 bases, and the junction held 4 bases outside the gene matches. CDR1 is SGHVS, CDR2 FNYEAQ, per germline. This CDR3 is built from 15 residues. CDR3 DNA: TGTGCCAGCAGCTTAATTACAGGGGGGAACTATGGCTACACCTTC. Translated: CASSLITGGNYGYTF.

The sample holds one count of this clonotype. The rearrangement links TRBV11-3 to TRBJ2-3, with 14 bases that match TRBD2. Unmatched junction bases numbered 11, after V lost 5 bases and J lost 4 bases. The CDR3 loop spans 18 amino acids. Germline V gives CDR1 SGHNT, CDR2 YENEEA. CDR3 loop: CASSRGGTSGSGADTQYF. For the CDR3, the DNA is TGTGCCAGCAGCCGAGGGGGGACTAGCGGGAGTGGTGCAGATACGCAGTATTTT.

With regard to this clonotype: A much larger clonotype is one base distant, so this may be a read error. CDR3 residues: CASTFRVEDSPLHF. The CDR3 bases are TGTGCCAGCACCTTCAGGGTTGAAGATTCACCCCTCCACTTT. The rearrangement links TRBV6-5 to TRBJ1-6; a weak D match, TRBD1 (5 bases). The CDR3 is made up of 14 amino acids. V dropped 7 bases and J dropped 8 bases, with 15 bases sitting between them. Germline V gene lookup returns CDR1 MNHEY and CDR2 SVGAGI.

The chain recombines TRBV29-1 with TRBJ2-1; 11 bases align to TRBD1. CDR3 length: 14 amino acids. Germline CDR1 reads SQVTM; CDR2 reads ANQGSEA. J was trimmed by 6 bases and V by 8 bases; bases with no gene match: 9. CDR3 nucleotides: TGCAGCAGTTTAGGCGGGACAGGGGGCAATGAGCAGTTCTTC. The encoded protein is CSSLGGTGGNEQFF.

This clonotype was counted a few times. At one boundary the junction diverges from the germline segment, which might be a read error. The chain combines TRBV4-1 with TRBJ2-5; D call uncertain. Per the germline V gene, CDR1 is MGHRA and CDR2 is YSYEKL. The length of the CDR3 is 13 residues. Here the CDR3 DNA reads TGCGCCAGCAGCCAAGCTGGAAAAGAGGCCCAGTACTTC. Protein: CASSQAGKEAQYF.

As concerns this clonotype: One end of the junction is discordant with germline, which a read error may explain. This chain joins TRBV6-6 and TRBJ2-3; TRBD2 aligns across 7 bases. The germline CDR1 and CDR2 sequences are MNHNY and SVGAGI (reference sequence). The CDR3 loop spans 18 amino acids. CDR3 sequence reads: CASSHSDGGRAGADTQYF. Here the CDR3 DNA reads TGTGCCAGCAGTCACTCGGATGGTGGGAGGGCCGGGGCAGATACGCAGTATTTT.

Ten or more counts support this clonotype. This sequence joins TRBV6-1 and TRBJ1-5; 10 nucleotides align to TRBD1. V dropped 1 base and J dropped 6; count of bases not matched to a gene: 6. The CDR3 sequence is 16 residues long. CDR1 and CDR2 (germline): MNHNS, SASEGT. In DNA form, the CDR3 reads TGTGCCAGCAGTGAAGGAGACAGGGGGCTTCCTCAGCCCCAGCATTTT. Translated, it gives CASSEGDRGLPQPQHF.

CDR3 in DNA: TGCGCCATCTCGACTAGCCGAGATACGCAGTATTTT. This encodes CAISTSRDTQYF. The chain is built from TRBV4-3 and TRBJ2-3, with TRBD2 matching 7 bases. CDR3 length: 12 amino acids. After removal of 10 bases from V and 5 bases from J, the junction contained 6 bases not matched to a gene. Germline V lookup: CDR1 LGHNA, CDR2 YSLEER.

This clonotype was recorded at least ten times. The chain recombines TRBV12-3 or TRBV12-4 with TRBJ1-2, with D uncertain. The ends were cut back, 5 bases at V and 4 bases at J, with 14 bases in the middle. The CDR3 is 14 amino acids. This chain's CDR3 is CASSHDNAFYGYTF. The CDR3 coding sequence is TGTGCCAGCAGTCACGACAACGCCTTCTATGGCTACACCTTC.

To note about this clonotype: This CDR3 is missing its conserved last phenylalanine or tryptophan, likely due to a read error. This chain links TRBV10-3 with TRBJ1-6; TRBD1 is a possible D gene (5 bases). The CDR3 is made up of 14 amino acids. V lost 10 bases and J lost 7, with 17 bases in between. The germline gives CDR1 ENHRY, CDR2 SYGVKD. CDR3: CATGEQAGNSPLHL. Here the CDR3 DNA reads TGTGCCACCGGGGAGCAGGCAGGGAATTCACCCCTCCACCTT.

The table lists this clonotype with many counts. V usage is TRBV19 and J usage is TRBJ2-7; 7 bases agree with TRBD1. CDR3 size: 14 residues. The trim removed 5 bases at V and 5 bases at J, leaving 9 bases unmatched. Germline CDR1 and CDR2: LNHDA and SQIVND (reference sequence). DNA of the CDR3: TGTGCCAGTAGTCGTATGGACAGGCGCCACGAGCAGTACTTC. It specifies CASSRMDRRHEQYF.

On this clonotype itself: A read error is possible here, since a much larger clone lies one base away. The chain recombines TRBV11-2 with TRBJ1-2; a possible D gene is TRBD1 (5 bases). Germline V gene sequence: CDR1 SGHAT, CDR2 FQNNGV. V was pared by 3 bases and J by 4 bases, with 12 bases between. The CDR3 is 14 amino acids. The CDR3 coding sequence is TGTGCCAGCAGCTTTCAGGGAAATACCTATGGCTACACCTTC. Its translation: CASSFQGNTYGYTF.

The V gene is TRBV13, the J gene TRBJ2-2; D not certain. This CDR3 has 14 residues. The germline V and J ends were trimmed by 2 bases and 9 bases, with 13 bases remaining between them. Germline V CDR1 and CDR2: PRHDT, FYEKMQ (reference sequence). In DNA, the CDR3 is TGTGCCAGCAGCTTACAAGAGTCCCATCGGGAGCTGTTTTTT. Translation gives CASSLQESHRELFF.

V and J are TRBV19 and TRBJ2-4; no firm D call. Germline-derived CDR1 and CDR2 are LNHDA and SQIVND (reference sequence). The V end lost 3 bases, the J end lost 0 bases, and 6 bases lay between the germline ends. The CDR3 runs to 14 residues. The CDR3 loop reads CASSIEVAKNIQYF. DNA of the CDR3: TGTGCCAGTAGTATTGAGGTAGCCAAAAACATTCAGTACTTC.

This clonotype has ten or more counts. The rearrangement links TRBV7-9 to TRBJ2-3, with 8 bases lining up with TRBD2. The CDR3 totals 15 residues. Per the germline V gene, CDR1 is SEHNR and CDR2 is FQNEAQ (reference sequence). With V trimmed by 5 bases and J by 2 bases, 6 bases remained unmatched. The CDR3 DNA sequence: TGTGCCAGCAGCCCGGGCGGGGGGACCACAGATACGCAGTATTTT. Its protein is CASSPGGGTTDTQYF.

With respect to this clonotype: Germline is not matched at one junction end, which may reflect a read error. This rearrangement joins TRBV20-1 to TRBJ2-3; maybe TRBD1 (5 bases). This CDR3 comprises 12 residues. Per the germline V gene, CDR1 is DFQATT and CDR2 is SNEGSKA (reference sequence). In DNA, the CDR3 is TGCAGTAGCCAGCAGGGCACAGATATGCAGTATTTT. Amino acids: CSSQQGTDMQYF.

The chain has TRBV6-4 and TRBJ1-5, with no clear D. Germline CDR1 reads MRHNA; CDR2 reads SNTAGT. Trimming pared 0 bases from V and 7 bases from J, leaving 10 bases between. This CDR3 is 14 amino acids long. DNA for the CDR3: TGTGCCAGCAGTGACTCGAGATCGGGACAGCCCCAGCATTTT. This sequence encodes CASSDSRSGQPQHF.

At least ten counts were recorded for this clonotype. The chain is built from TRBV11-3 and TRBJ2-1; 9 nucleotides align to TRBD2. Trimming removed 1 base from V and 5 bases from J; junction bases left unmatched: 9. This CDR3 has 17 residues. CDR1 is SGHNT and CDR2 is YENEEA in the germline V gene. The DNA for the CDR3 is TGTGCCAGCAGCTTAGGGACTTTAGCGGGGGCCAACAATGAGCAGTTCTTC. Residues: CASSLGTLAGANNEQFF.

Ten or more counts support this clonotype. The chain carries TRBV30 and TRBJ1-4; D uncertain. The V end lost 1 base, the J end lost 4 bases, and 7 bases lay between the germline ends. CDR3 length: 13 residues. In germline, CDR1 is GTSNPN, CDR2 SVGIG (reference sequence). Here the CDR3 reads CAWSGTDNEKLFF. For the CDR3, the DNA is TGTGCCTGGAGTGGCACAGATAATGAAAAACTGTTTTTT.

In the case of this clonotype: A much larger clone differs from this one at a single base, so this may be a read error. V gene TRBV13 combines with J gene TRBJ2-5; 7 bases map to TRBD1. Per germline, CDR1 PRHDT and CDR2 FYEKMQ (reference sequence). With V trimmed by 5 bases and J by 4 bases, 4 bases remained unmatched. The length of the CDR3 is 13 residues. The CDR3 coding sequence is TGTGCCAGCAGCCCTCCAGGGGGAGAGACCCAGTACTTC. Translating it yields CASSPPGGETQYF. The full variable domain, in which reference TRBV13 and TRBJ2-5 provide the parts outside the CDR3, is AAGVIQSPRHLIKEKRETATLKCYPIPRHDTVYWYQQGPGQDPQFLISFYEKMQSDKGSIPDRFSAQQFSDYHSELNMSSLELGDSALYFCASSPPGGETQYFGPGTRLLVL.

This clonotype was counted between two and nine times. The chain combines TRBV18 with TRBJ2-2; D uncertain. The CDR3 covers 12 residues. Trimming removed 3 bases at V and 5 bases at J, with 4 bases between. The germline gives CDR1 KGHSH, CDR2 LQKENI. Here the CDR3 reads CASSPETGELFF. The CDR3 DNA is TGTGCCAGCTCACCCGAAACCGGGGAGCTGTTTTTT.

The CDR3 loop is CSLTLGETDTQYF. The CDR3 DNA reads as TGCAGCTTAACGCTCGGGGAAACAGATACGCAGTATTTT. This sequence joins TRBV29-1 and TRBJ2-3; D possibly corresponds to TRBD2 (5 bases). Trimming removed 8 bases at V and 3 bases at J, with 15 bases between. The CDR3 sequence is 13 residues long. CDR1 SQVTM and CDR2 ANQGSEA come from the germline V gene.

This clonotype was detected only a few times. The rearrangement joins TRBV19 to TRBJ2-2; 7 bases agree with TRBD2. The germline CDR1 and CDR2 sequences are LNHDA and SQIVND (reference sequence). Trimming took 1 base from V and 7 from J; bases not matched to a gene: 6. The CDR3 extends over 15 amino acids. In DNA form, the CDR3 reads TGTGCCAGTAGTATAGCTAGGGAGGGCATCGGGGAGCTGTTTTTT. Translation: CASSIAREGIGELFF. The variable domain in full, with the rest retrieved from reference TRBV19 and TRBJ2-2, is DGGITQSPKYLFRKEGQNVTLSCEQNLNHDAMYWYRQDPGQGLRLIYYSQIVNDFQKGDIAEGYSVSREKKESFPLTVTSAQKNPTAFYLCASSIAREGIGELFFGEGSRLTVL.